This T cell receptor beta chain was sequenced during a study of blood T cell repertoires in COVID-19. Overall study context: Researchers got acute and convalescent COVID-19 samples from the United States, Italy and Spain.

V lost 4 bases to trimming and J lost 4 bases, with 19 bases between them. Germline V gene data show CDR1 as KGHDR and CDR2 as SFDVKD. There are 16 residues in the CDR3. Original processing methods: Using reference gene primer amplification, nucleated cell counts were estimated. Libraries were prepared by immunoSEQ multiplex PCR; TCRdb keeps only in-frame clonotypes and omits some of them. V and J calls and clone size come straight from that table; D and trimming were deduced from the DNA. There are roughly 140,000 clones in the sample; around four fifths occur only once, and around 7.9% lies in the top ten. Participant-given clinical history determined each cohort assignment. Recovered Cohort 3 donors showed two negative PCRs, clearance, or symptom resolution. A few counts support this clone.

V is TRBV24-1 and J is TRBJ2-7; a weak D match, TRBD2 (6 bases). This receptor was taken from a man aged 50-60 years who had recovered from COVID-19. Specimen: PBMCs or T cells enriched from blood (not recorded which). As DNA, the CDR3 is TGTGCCACCAGTGACTCGGGGGAATTCCGGGGGTACGAGCAGTACTTC. This encodes CATSDSGEFRGYEQYF.